This TCR beta chain was sequenced in a study of vaccination effects on CD4 cells after COVID-19. Study-level background: The median interval between the second dose and post-vaccine sampling was 72 days. Study-wide points: Early post-infection timepoints were absent, and convalescent patients were few. Only a single clone (1 of 255 vaccine-induced clones in healthy vaccinees) cross-reacted with common cold coronaviruses.

In germline, CDR1 is GTSNPN, CDR2 SVGIG (reference sequence). CDR3 length: 15 residues. Trimming left V 4 bases short and J 8 bases short, with 20 bases between. Before any sequencing was done, the ViraFEST assay used viral peptide pools to expand antigen-specific CD4+ T cells. Following culture for roughly 10 days, CD4+ T cells were isolated. All participants had two doses of either the BNT162b2 or mRNA-1273 vaccine. On both days 3 and 7, half of the culture medium was replaced with IL-2 medium. TCRdb's table, derived via immunoSEQ multiplex PCR, lists solely in-frame clones and lacks some. The sample lists 70,000 to 85,000 clones, about 81% occurring once. On this clone itself: Its antigen is unidentified.

This sequence was found in a human donor who received a COVID-19 vaccine. This material consisted of CD4+ T cells from PBMCs cultured with HCoV-229E spike peptides, taken after COVID-19 vaccination. The genes are TRBV30 and TRBJ1-4, with D tentatively TRBD1 (6 bases). CDR3 nucleotide sequence: TGTGCCTGGACACCTACAGGGTCTCTTCGGGAAAAACTGTTTTTT. Translation gives CAWTPTGSLREKLFF. The full variable domain, with the rest looked up from reference TRBV30 and TRBJ1-4, is SQTIHQWPATLVQPVGSPLSLECTVEGTSNPNLYWYRQAAGRGLQLLFYSVGIGQISSEVPQNLSASRPQDRQFILSSKKLLLSDSGFYLCAWTPTGSLREKLFFGSGTQLSVL.